This TCR beta chain was identified in a study of cytomegalovirus exposure and HLA in healthy donors. Study overall: The same platform was used for the 100 to 150 validation repertoires and the approximately 700 first-cohort repertoires, a later analysis reported.

The assay was immunoSEQ multiplex PCR, and TCRdb's table has in-frame clones only and misses some. The table shows some 170,000 clones, with around nine tenths occurring only once. As for this clone: Antigen specificity is unknown.

The study's findings and limits: The tendency of first-cohort TCR clusters to co-occur in the roughly 120 validation repertoires was identified by a subsequent analysis. Altogether, more than 150 TCR beta chains were recorded as cytomegalovirus-associated.

Source material: PBMCs. The sequence was collected from a man aged 18 to 29 in good health and CMV-seropositive.

CDR3 in amino acids: CSVVYGGMAGELFF. CDR3 nucleotide sequence: TGCAGCGTGGTTTACGGGGGGATGGCCGGGGAGCTGTTTTTT. The V call is TRBV29-1, the J call TRBJ2-2, with 7 bases lining up with TRBD2. With V trimmed by 6 bases and J by 6 bases, 10 bases remained unmatched. The CDR3 is made up of 14 amino acids. Germline V gene lookup returns CDR1 SQVTM and CDR2 ANQGSEA.